Shown below are 10 T cell receptor beta chains from a single sample sequenced in a study of identical twins. Each CDR3 protein gets one entry after TCRdb re-called the 5' RACE reads with MiXCR. The sample lists roughly 710,000 distinct CDR3 sequences, roughly 6.2% occurring once. Sequencing used naive T cells sorted from blood. Source of these receptors: a man between 18 and 35 years old in good health.

This clonotype was counted many times. The CDR3 nucleotides are TGCAGTGCTAGCGGTCTAGCGGGAGAGGGGCTGTTTTTT. Its protein product is CSASGLAGEGLFF. V gene TRBV20-1 combines with J gene TRBJ2-2; 10 bases are shared with TRBD2. The V gene's germline CDR1 is DFQATT and CDR2 SNEGSKA (reference sequence). Trimming removed 3 bases from V and 13 bases from J; junction bases left unmatched: 8. The CDR3 totals 13 residues.

The table lists this clonotype with many counts. The CDR3, as DNA: TGCAGCGTCGAAACAGGGTCGGGCCAGCCCCAGCATTTT. This gives the protein CSVETGSGQPQHF. J is TRBJ1-5 and V is TRBV29-1, with D possibly TRBD1 on 6 matching bases. The V end was cut by 6 bases, the J end by 7 bases, with 16 bases between. Per germline, CDR1 SQVTM and CDR2 ANQGSEA. The CDR3 covers 13 residues.

The chain has TRBV5-1 and TRBJ1-1; 7 nucleotides align to TRBD1. Germline assignment: CDR1 SGHRS and CDR2 YFSETQ. V lost 4 bases to trimming and J lost 5 bases; unmatched junction nucleotides: 8. The CDR3 has 14 residues. DNA of the CDR3: TGCGCCAGCAGCGGAACACAGGGGAGGACTGAAGCTTTCTTT. Protein product: CASSGTQGRTEAFF.

Many counts were recorded for this clonotype. This chain connects TRBV20-1 to TRBJ2-7; no definite D call. CDR3 length: 11 residues. In germline, CDR1 is DFQATT, CDR2 SNEGSKA (reference sequence). The V end was cut by 4 bases, the J end by 3 bases, with 7 bases between. The CDR3 region is CSAKRNYEQYF. The CDR3 bases are TGCAGTGCTAAGAGAAACTACGAGCAGTACTTC.

This clonotype was counted ten times or more. CDR3 nucleotides: TGCAGTGCTAGAGTCCCGGGGATCAACGAGCAGTACTTC. It is translated as CSARVPGINEQYF. The rearrangement joins TRBV20-1 to TRBJ2-7, with D possibly being TRBD2 (5 bases). Trimming pared 1 base from V and 5 bases from J, leaving 12 bases between. The length of the CDR3 is 13 residues. Per the germline V gene, CDR1 is DFQATT and CDR2 is SNEGSKA (reference sequence).

The genes are TRBV16 and TRBJ2-5, with 8 bases that match TRBD2. CDR1 is KGHSY and CDR2 is FQNENV in the germline V gene. Trimming removed 4 bases from V and 3 bases from J; junction bases left unmatched: 10. CDR3 length equals 16 residues. DNA for the CDR3: TGTGCCAGCAGCCGGGACGGACTAGCAGGAAAAGAGACCCAGTACTTC. It codes for CASSRDGLAGKETQYF.

The rearrangement joins TRBV3-1 to TRBJ2-3; 8 bases fit TRBD1. The junction had 13 bases not matched to a gene; V was cut back by 4 bases and J by 4 bases. This CDR3 region has 17 residues. CDR1 is LGHDT, CDR2 YNNKEL, per germline (reference sequence). The CDR3 loop reads CASSRLPRDRFSDTQYF. The DNA of the CDR3 is TGTGCCAGCAGCCGACTACCCCGGGACAGGTTTTCAGATACGCAGTATTTT.

This clonotype was counted many times. The chain recombines TRBV5-1 with TRBJ2-1; 8 nucleotides agree with TRBD2. V was clipped by 7 bases and J by 4 bases; unmatched bases: 7. The CDR3 is 14 amino acids. CDR1 is SGHRS and CDR2 is YFSETQ in the germline V gene. The CDR3 is CASFSGGTYNEQFF. CDR3 sequence (DNA): TGCGCCAGCTTCTCGGGAGGGACGTACAATGAGCAGTTCTTC.

In this sample, this clonotype turned up a few times. V usage is TRBV29-1 and J usage is TRBJ1-1; no firm D call. V lost 7 bases, J lost 1 base, and 16 bases lay in between. The germline V gene encodes CDR1 SQVTM and CDR2 ANQGSEA. The CDR3 consists of 14 residues. In DNA, the CDR3 is TGCAGCGCCTCCTCTGTATCGGGGAACACTGAAGCTTTCTTT. Amino acids: CSASSVSGNTEAFF.

This clonotype was seen a few times. The rearrangement links TRBV25-1 to TRBJ1-2; 9 nucleotides align to TRBD1. The germline CDR1 and CDR2 sequences are MGHDK and SYGVNS. CDR3 length: 15 residues. After removal of 4 bases from V and 2 bases from J, the junction contained 5 bases not matched to a gene. DNA for the CDR3: TGTGCCAGCAGTGCACACAGGGGGCCAAACTATGGCTACACCTTC. It codes for CASSAHRGPNYGYTF.